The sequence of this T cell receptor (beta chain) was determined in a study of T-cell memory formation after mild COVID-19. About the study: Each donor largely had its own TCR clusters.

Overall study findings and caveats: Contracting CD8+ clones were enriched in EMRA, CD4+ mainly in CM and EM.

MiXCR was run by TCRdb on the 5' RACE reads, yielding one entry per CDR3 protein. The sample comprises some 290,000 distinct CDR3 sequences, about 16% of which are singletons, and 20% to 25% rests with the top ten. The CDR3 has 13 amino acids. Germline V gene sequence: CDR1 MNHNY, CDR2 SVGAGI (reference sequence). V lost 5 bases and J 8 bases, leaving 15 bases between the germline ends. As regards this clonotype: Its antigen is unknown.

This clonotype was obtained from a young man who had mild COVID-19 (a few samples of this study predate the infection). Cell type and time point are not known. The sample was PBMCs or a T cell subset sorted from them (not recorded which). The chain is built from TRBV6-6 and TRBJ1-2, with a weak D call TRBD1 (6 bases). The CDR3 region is CASSGRGGNGYTF. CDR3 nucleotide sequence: TGTGCCAGCAGTGGGCGAGGGGGAAACGGCTACACCTTC.